This T cell receptor (beta chain) is drawn from a study of tumor-infiltrating lymphocytes in localized non-small cell lung cancer. Study overall: Several tumor histologies, both smoking statuses, and some post-neoadjuvant chemotherapy samples were included.

Findings of the study overall: TCRbeta sequencing showed higher T cell infiltration in tumors than uninvolved lung. Not all patients were TCR sequenced, owing to tissue quantity.

This CDR3 contains 11 residues. Germline V gene data show CDR1 as GTSNPN and CDR2 as SVGIG (reference sequence). V was trimmed by 3 bases and J by 0 bases, leaving 2 bases between them. Some clones are missing from TCRdb's copy, which holds only in-frame ones; the method was immunoSEQ multiplex PCR. The sample records 9,500 to 10,000 clones, 70% to 80% being singletons. In the case of this clone: Its antigen is unidentified.

The source is a human donor with non-small cell lung cancer. Sequenced input: lung tumor tissue. The chain employs TRBV30 and TRBJ2-5; D is uncertain. The CDR3: CAWRYQETQYF. The CDR3 DNA reads as TGTGCCTGGAGGTACCAAGAGACCCAGTACTTC.